The next 27 T cell receptor beta chains were all read from a single sample in a study of CD8 T cells in ankylosing spondylitis. MiXCR was run by TCRdb on the 5' RACE reads, yielding one entry per CDR3 protein. The sample carries 230,000 or so distinct CDR3 sequences, about 20% recorded once. The sequenced sample consisted of blood, either unsorted or a sorted T cell fraction (not recorded which). The receptors were gathered from a male donor with ankylosing spondylitis or in good health (not recorded which).

The V gene is TRBV20-1, the J gene TRBJ2-7; 13 bases line up with TRBD2. After removal of 3 bases from V and 7 bases from J, the junction contained 15 bases not matched to a gene. CDR1 and CDR2 (germline): DFQATT, SNEGSKA (reference sequence). CDR3 length equals 17 residues. For the CDR3, the DNA is TGCAGTGCTAGGGGGACAGGGGGGACTAGCGGGACGTGGGAGCAGTACTTC. As protein: CSARGTGGTSGTWEQYF.

This clonotype was observed at least ten times. The rearrangement joins TRBV29-1 to TRBJ2-7; D ambiguous. Germline V gene data show CDR1 as SQVTM and CDR2 as ANQGSEA. V was shortened by 3 bases and J by 0 bases, with 9 bases between the two germline ends. This CDR3 is 13 amino acids long. The CDR3 nucleotides read TGCAGCGTTGAGCTAGAAACCTCCTACGAGCAGTACTTC. As protein: CSVELETSYEQYF.

This rearrangement joins TRBV6-1 to TRBJ2-6; D is unresolved. This CDR3 comprises 15 residues. The ends were cut back, 4 bases at V and 0 bases at J, with 7 bases in the middle. The germline V gene encodes CDR1 MNHNS and CDR2 SASEGT. For the CDR3, the DNA is TGTGCCAGCAGTGCACCCGTCTCTGGGGCCAACGTCCTGACTTTC. Residues: CASSAPVSGANVLTF.

The genes are TRBV27 and TRBJ2-7; possibly TRBD1 for D (6 bases). This CDR3 spans 14 amino acids. V lost 2 bases to trimming and J lost 3 bases, with 11 bases between them. Germline-derived CDR1 and CDR2 are MNHEY and SMNVEV (reference sequence). DNA for the CDR3: TGTGCCAGCAGTTTAGGTGGACAGAACTACGAGCAGTACTTC. Protein product: CASSLGGQNYEQYF.

This clonotype has just a few counts. This chain connects TRBV6-2 or TRBV6-3 to TRBJ1-1; D remains unclear. The CDR3 is 17 amino acids. Germline CDR1 and CDR2: MNHEY and SVGEGT. Trimming shortened V by 0 bases and J by 3 bases, and 17 bases separated the two germline ends. CDR3 in DNA: TGTGCCAGCAGTTACTCGACAACGAGGTGGGTTGACACTGAAGCTTTCTTT. Translation: CASSYSTTRWVDTEAFF.

This chain uses TRBV27 with TRBJ2-5; weak D call: TRBD2 (5 bases). The CDR3 totals 16 residues. With 5 bases removed from V and 0 bases from J, the gap between germline ends came to 16 bases. Germline-derived CDR1 and CDR2 are MNHEY and SMNVEV (reference sequence). The CDR3 sequence: CASSHVGTRNQETQYF. For the CDR3, the DNA is TGTGCCAGCAGTCACGTGGGAACTAGAAACCAAGAGACCCAGTACTTC.

The CDR3 protein is CASSFYTDTQYF. The CDR3 DNA follows: TGTGCCAGCAGCTTTTACACAGATACGCAGTATTTT. V and J are TRBV7-6 and TRBJ2-3, with D hard to call. Germline V gene data show CDR1 as SGHVS and CDR2 as FNYEAQ. The V and J ends lost 3 bases and 2 bases respectively, with 3 bases between them. The CDR3 spans 12 residues. The complete variable domain, with remaining parts taken from reference TRBV7-6 and TRBJ2-3, reads GAGVSQSPRYKVTKRGQDVALRCDPISGHVSLYWYRQALGQGPEFLTYFNYEAQQDKSGLPNDRFSAERPEGSISTLTIQRTEQRDSAMYRCASSFYTDTQYFGPGTRLTVL.

This clonotype was seen at least ten times. One end of the junction fails to match germline, which may point to a read error. The chain couples TRBV6-1 to TRBJ2-1; D uncertain. Germline V CDR1 and CDR2: MNHNS, SASEGT. CDR3 length equals 14 residues. CDR3 nucleotide sequence: TGTGCCAGCAGTCCGGGCCTCTCCTTCAATGAGCAGTTCTTC. Protein product: CASSPGLSFNEQFF.

Ten or more counts support this clonotype. The chain uses TRBV29-1 and TRBJ2-1, with TRBD2 matching over 13 bases. The CDR3 totals 19 residues. Germline V CDR1 and CDR2: SQVTM, ANQGSEA. J lost 8 bases, V lost 0 bases, and 16 bases had no gene match. The CDR3 nucleotides are TGCAGCGTTGAAGATCTGTCACTAGCGGGAGGGCCGAGTTTGGATGAGCAGTTCTTC. Encoded protein: CSVEDLSLAGGPSLDEQFF.

The chain combines TRBV10-3 with TRBJ2-1; D is perhaps TRBD2 (5 bases). Trimming took 6 bases from V and 2 from J, leaving 17 bases between them. This CDR3 spans 16 amino acids. Germline loops: CDR1 ENHRY, CDR2 SYGVKD. The chain's CDR3 is CAISLPGTGTYNEQFF. CDR3 sequence (DNA): TGTGCCATCAGCCTCCCCGGAACGGGGACCTACAATGAGCAGTTCTTC.

The chain joins TRBV12-3 or TRBV12-4 to TRBJ2-7, with D unresolved. This CDR3 comprises 15 residues. The V end lost 2 bases, the J end lost 2 bases, and 13 bases lay between the germline ends. CDR3 DNA: TGTGCCAGCAGTTTATCCTTAGGAGACCCCTACGAGCAGTACTTC. Protein: CASSLSLGDPYEQYF.

This clonotype was picked up many times. The chain carries TRBV27 and TRBJ2-1; D call uncertain. Looked up from germline, CDR1 is MNHEY and CDR2 is SMNVEV (reference sequence). The CDR3 runs 14 residues. V lost 5 bases to trimming and J lost 4 bases, with 12 bases between them. This chain's CDR3 is CASSPRGIYNEQFF. In nucleotides, the CDR3 is TGTGCCAGCAGTCCCCGTGGCATATACAATGAGCAGTTCTTC.

V is TRBV7-9 and J is TRBJ2-7; 7 bases match TRBD2. Germline CDR1 and CDR2: SEHNR and FQNEAQ (reference sequence). The CDR3 covers 16 residues. V was pared by 4 bases and J by 0 bases, with 9 bases of the junction left unmatched. The CDR3 sequence is CASSSSGLVSSYEQYF. CDR3 nucleotides: TGTGCCAGCAGCTCCTCAGGACTAGTGAGCTCCTACGAGCAGTACTTC. The complete variable domain, with remaining parts taken from reference TRBV7-9 and TRBJ2-7, reads DTGVSQNPRHKITKRGQNVTFRCDPISEHNRLYWYRQTLGQGPEFLTYFQNEAQLEKSRLLSDRFSAERPKGSFSTLEIQRTEQGDSAMYLCASSSSGLVSSYEQYFGPGTRLTVT.

This clonotype turned up a few times. The chain carries TRBV7-9 and TRBJ2-5, with D possibly being TRBD2 (5 bases). With 9 bases removed from V and 4 bases from J, the gap between germline ends came to 27 bases. The CDR3 length is 17 residues. Germline V gene sequence: CDR1 SEHNR, CDR2 FQNEAQ (reference sequence). The CDR3 DNA follows: TGTGCCAGTATTCCCTCCGGGGATGTAATACATTTAGAGACCCAGTACTTC. Translated: CASIPSGDVIHLETQYF.

This clonotype has more than one count but fewer than ten. The V and J genes are TRBV12-3 or TRBV12-4 and TRBJ2-2; 7 bases line up with TRBD2. After removal of 3 bases from V and 3 bases from J, the junction contained 13 bases not matched to a gene. The CDR3 contains 18 residues. CDR3 in amino acids: CASSFPVYLAEDTGELFF. The CDR3 nucleotides are TGTGCCAGCAGTTTTCCTGTTTATCTAGCGGAGGACACCGGGGAGCTGTTTTTT.

The chain joins TRBV20-1 to TRBJ2-5; TRBD1 agrees at 9 bases. The germline V gene has CDR1 DFQATT and CDR2 SNEGSKA (reference sequence). The V and J ends lost 4 bases and 5 bases, in that order; junction bases with no gene match: 14. The CDR3 sequence is 16 residues long. Here the CDR3 DNA reads TGCAGTGCTAAGACAAGCACAGGGGGCGCGGATGAGACCCAGTACTTC. Translated: CSAKTSTGGADETQYF.

The chain is built from TRBV6-5 and TRBJ1-2; no clear D. With 2 bases removed from V and 6 bases from J, the gap between germline ends came to 25 bases. Germline V lookup: CDR1 MNHEY, CDR2 SVGAGI. The length of the CDR3 is 18 residues. The CDR3, as DNA: TGTGCCAGCAGTTACCATATAATCAGGCTGCCCCTACGGGATGGCTACACCTTC. It is translated as CASSYHIIRLPLRDGYTF.

The chain has TRBV7-2 and TRBJ2-7; possible D gene TRBD1, 7 bases. The germline V gene has CDR1 SGHTA and CDR2 FQGNSA. Trimming removed 2 bases at V and 3 bases at J, with 17 bases between. The CDR3 spans 16 residues. The CDR3 protein is CASSLPTGDSVYEQYF. The CDR3 DNA reads as TGTGCCAGCAGCTTACCCACGGGGGACAGCGTCTACGAGCAGTACTTC.

This clonotype was observed a few times. The genes are TRBV20-1 and TRBJ2-3; D remains unclear. Germline CDR1 and CDR2: DFQATT and SNEGSKA (reference sequence). The CDR3 spans 12 residues. Trimming removed 2 bases at V and 9 bases at J, with 12 bases between. The CDR3 nucleotides read TGCAGTGCTAGAACCTCCAGGAAGACGCAGTATTTT. This gives the protein CSARTSRKTQYF.

The gene calls are TRBV6-2 or TRBV6-3 and TRBJ2-3; no reliable D call. Germline loops: CDR1 MNHEY, CDR2 SVGEGT. There are 16 residues in the CDR3. Trimming shortened V by 2 bases and J by 0 bases, and 12 bases separated the two germline ends. CDR3 DNA: TGTGCCAGCAGTTACCTCACTCGTGCTAGCACAGATACGCAGTATTTT. It encodes CASSYLTRASTDTQYF.

Of note for this clonotype: At one end the junction does not follow the germline gene, possibly because of a read error. This chain connects TRBV20-1 to TRBJ2-1; no reliable D call. CDR3 length: 15 residues. Per the germline V gene, CDR1 is DFQATT and CDR2 is SNEGSKA (reference sequence). The CDR3 nucleotides read TGCTGTGCTAGAGGTTTGGTTCGCTCCTACAATGAGCAGTTCTTC. Translating gives CCARGLVRSYNEQFF.

The rearrangement uses TRBV4-2 and TRBJ2-7, with D possibly being TRBD2 (6 bases). Trimming took off 1 base at V and 6 bases at J, with 16 bases between the two ends. Germline V gene lookup returns CDR1 LGHNA and CDR2 YNFKEQ. The CDR3 has 15 amino acids. The CDR3 reads CASSQVGGGGFEQYF. The CDR3 bases are TGTGCCAGCAGCCAAGTAGGCGGAGGAGGGTTCGAGCAGTACTTC.

This chain joins TRBV12-3 or TRBV12-4 and TRBJ2-1; 10 bases fit TRBD2. V was clipped by 5 bases and J by 0 bases; unmatched bases: 10. The CDR3 contains 18 residues. The CDR3 DNA reads TGTGCCAGCAGTCCCGCACTAGCGGGAACCCTCTCCTACAATGAGCAGTTCTTC. It specifies CASSPALAGTLSYNEQFF.

This clonotype was counted many times. The chain joins TRBV4-1 to TRBJ1-6, with D possibly matching TRBD1 (5 bases). V gave up 0 bases and J gave up 0 bases, with 9 bases separating them. Germline V gene lookup returns CDR1 MGHRA and CDR2 YSYEKL. CDR3 length equals 17 residues. The CDR3 protein is CASSQDRGDSYNSPLHF. CDR3 coding DNA: TGCGCCAGCAGCCAAGATCGGGGCGACTCCTATAATTCACCCCTCCACTTT.

This chain links TRBV4-1 with TRBJ2-3; 9 positions match TRBD2. Germline V CDR1 and CDR2: MGHRA, YSYEKL. The V and J ends lost 10 bases and 1 base, in that order; junction bases with no gene match: 9. The CDR3 length is 15 residues. The CDR3 reads CATSWAGGGTDTQYF. The CDR3 DNA is TGCGCCACCTCGTGGGCGGGAGGGGGCACAGATACGCAGTATTTT.

The sample holds a few counts of this clonotype. In nucleotides, the CDR3 is TGTGCCAGCAGTGAAGGAAGTAGCTCCTACAATGAGCAGTTCTTC. It translates to CASSEGSSSYNEQFF. This rearrangement joins TRBV6-1 to TRBJ2-1; D is unresolved. CDR3 length equals 15 residues. The V end was cut by 1 base, the J end by 0 bases, with 7 bases between. CDR1 MNHNS and CDR2 SASEGT come from the germline V gene.

The genes are TRBV29-1 and TRBJ1-3, with 8 bases lining up with TRBD1. V shed 4 bases and J 4 bases; nucleotides not matched to a gene: 6. The CDR3 is 14 residues long. Germline loops: CDR1 SQVTM, CDR2 ANQGSEA. CDR3 region: CSVGGRGRGNTIYF. In nucleotides, the CDR3 is TGCAGCGTTGGTGGCAGGGGGCGCGGAAACACCATATATTTT.